The following is a T cell receptor (beta chain) sequence with its context. What it recognizes is unknown. Trimming took 1 base from V and 2 from J, leaving 6 bases between them. The length of the CDR3 is 14 residues. Per the germline V gene, CDR1 is SQVTM and CDR2 is ANQGSEA. This entry belongs to a study of T cells after yellow fever vaccination. Broader study findings: Although the secondary response was weaker, it peaked faster, at day 5 versus 15.

TCR cDNA was made by 5'RACE template switching, adding a universal primer site and UMIs. TCRdb processed the 5' RACE reads anew with MiXCR; each CDR3 protein has one entry. The sample records roughly 500,000 distinct CDR3 sequences, 15% to 20% being singletons. The sequence derives from a young man who received the YFV17D yellow fever vaccine. The specimen comprised PBMCs, sampled 15 days after the yellow fever booster vaccination. The chain has TRBV29-1 and TRBJ2-6; perhaps TRBD2 as D (5 bases). The CDR3 protein is CSVEGAAGANVLTF. For the CDR3, the DNA is TGCAGCGTTGAAGGAGCGGCTGGGGCCAACGTCCTGACTTTC.